This T cell receptor beta chain was found in a study of cytomegalovirus exposure and HLA in healthy donors. Broader study findings: Exclusion applied to some V segments, including TRBV6-2 and TRBV6-3, as they were indistinguishable.

About this clone itself: As yet, its antigen is unknown.

Germline lookup yields CDR1 SGHTA and CDR2 FQGNSA. This CDR3 spans 14 amino acids. The V segment lost 1 base and the J segment 7 bases; nucleotides outside the gene matches: 7. PCR was performed using 60 Vbeta and 13 Jbeta primers. The table came from immunoSEQ multiplex PCR; TCRdb's copy has only in-frame clones and leaves some out. The repertoire holds about 98,000 clones, about three quarters seen once, with roughly 8.8% in the top ten. Source material: PBMCs. The chain carries TRBV7-2 and TRBJ2-7; 7 bases map to TRBD2. The TCR comes from a human donor in good health. In nucleotides, the CDR3 is TGTGCCAGCAGCTTAGAGGCTAGCGGTAGAGAGCAGTACTTC. Translating it yields CASSLEASGREQYF.